The text below deals with one TCR beta chain. Its antigen is unidentified. These data belong to a study of vaccination and CD4 T cells after COVID-19. Study information: Six males and four females, two Hispanic, made up the convalescents. Cultures that served as controls received a CEFX pool, an HIV-1 Nef pool, or no peptide.

CDR3 length: 16 residues. Trimming at V came to 6 bases and at J to 4 bases, leaving 13 bases not matched to a gene. The germline CDR1 and CDR2 sequences are MNHEY and SVGEGT. At the Johns Hopkins FTIC core, DNA taken from cultured CD4+ T cells was sequenced by way of the Oncomine TCR Beta short-read assay. TCRdb re-called the PCR reads through MiXCR, storing one row per CDR3 protein. The table includes approximately 26,000 distinct CDR3 sequences, under 70% detected once. Treatment of the sample: roughly 10-day PBMC culture with coronavirus spike peptide pools or control peptides (ViraFEST assay). All positive PCR tests were dated between March and December 2020, predating US Alpha, Beta and Delta variants. The study's findings and limits: Convalescent patient numbers were relatively low, with no early post-infection timepoints.

The sample taken for sequencing was CD4+ T cells from blood, cultured in vitro. This receptor was taken from a human donor who had recovered from COVID-19. The rearrangement links TRBV6-2 or TRBV6-3 to TRBJ2-7, with TRBD2 identical over 9 bases. In DNA form, the CDR3 reads TGTGCCAGCAGCCCGGGCCCCGGCGGGAGGGGGTACGAGCAGTACTTC. It specifies CASSPGPGGRGYEQYF.